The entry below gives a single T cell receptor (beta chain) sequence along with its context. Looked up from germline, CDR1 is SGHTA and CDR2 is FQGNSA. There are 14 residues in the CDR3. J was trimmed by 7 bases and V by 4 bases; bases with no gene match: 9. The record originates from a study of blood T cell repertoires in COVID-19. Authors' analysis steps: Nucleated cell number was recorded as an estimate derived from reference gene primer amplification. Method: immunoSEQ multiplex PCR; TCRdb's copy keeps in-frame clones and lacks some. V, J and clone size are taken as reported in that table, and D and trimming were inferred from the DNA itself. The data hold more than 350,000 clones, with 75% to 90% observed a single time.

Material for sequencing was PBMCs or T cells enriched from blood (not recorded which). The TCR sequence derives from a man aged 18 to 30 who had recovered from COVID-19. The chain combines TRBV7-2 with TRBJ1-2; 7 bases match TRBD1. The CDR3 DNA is TGTGCCAGCAGCTCACGCTACAGGGGTAGTGGCTACACCTTC. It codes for CASSSRYRGSGYTF.